These 11 T cell receptor beta chains were all obtained from the same sample, sequenced in a study of blood T cells in healthy people across ages. With a J-beta primer mix and a sample-barcoded 5' primer, a second PCR ran about 7 to 11 cycles. TCRdb analysed the 5' RACE reads with MiXCR anew, one entry per CDR3 protein. The sample comprises around 1,600,000 distinct CDR3 sequences, less than 45% of which are singletons, and more than 4% rests with the top ten. The sequenced sample consisted of blood. The receptors were gathered from a woman between 18 and 29 years old in good health.

The genes are TRBV7-2 and TRBJ1-4; D is possibly TRBD1 (5 bases). This CDR3 has 15 residues. Germline V gives CDR1 SGHTA, CDR2 FQGNSA. Trimming left V 1 base short and J 7 bases short, with 13 bases between. This CDR3 reads CASSLVGGLSEKLFF. The CDR3 nucleotides are TGTGCCAGCAGCTTAGTGGGGGGTTTGAGTGAAAAACTGTTTTTT.

The chain employs TRBV21-1 and TRBJ2-3; the table calls TRBD1, which could not be checked here. TRBV21-1 corresponds to a pseudogene. This CDR3 has 15 residues. The CDR3 DNA reads as TGTGCCAGCAATCGGGGACACATAACGGCAGATACGCGGTATTTT. It translates to CASNRGHITADTRYF.

The V call is TRBV27, the J call TRBJ2-1; 8 bases match TRBD2. The DNA end lines up better with TRBJ2-7; the J call may be wrong. The CDR3 extends over 15 amino acids. CDR1 MNHEY and CDR2 SMNVEV come from the germline V gene (reference sequence). CDR3 coding DNA: TGTGCCAGCAGACTAGCGGCGAGCTCCTACAATGAGCAGTACTTC. This codes for CASRLAASSYNEQYF.

V gene TRBV4-1 combines with J gene TRBJ2-7, with 11 bases matching TRBD2. CDR3 length: 15 residues. CDR1 and CDR2 (germline): MGHRA, YSYEKL. V gave up 2 bases and J gave up 4 bases; unmatched junction bases: 4. As DNA, the CDR3 is TGCGCCAGCAGCCAAAGGGGACTAGCGGTATACGAGCAGTACTTC. This encodes CASSQRGLAVYEQYF.

The V call is TRBV6-5, the J call TRBJ2-5; unclear D gene. CDR3 length equals 13 residues. The V and J ends lost 7 bases and 2 bases respectively, with 11 bases between them. CDR1 is MNHEY and CDR2 is SVGAGI in the germline V gene. The CDR3 protein is CASTIFDQETQYF. CDR3 nucleotides: TGTGCCAGCACCATATTTGATCAAGAGACCCAGTACTTC.

The V call is TRBV11-2, the J call TRBJ2-7; tentatively, D is TRBD2 (5 bases). Matching the DNA end better, TRBJ2-5 makes the J call doubtful. The CDR3 sequence is 16 residues long. Per germline, CDR1 SGHAT and CDR2 FQNNGV. This CDR3 reads CASSKRLTSGLETQYF. The CDR3 region has the DNA TGTGCCAGCAGTAAAAGACTAACCTCCGGTTTGGAGACCCAGTACTTC.

The genes are TRBV12-3 or TRBV12-4 and TRBJ2-1; tentatively, D is TRBD1 or TRBD2 (5 bases each). Trimming pared 10 bases from V and 3 bases from J, leaving 13 bases between. This CDR3 has 13 residues. DNA for the CDR3: TGTGCCACCCGGGACGACAACTACAATGAGCAGTTCTTC. Its translation: CATRDDNYNEQFF.

This clonotype has a handful of counts. The chain links TRBV12-3 or TRBV12-4 to TRBJ1-6, with D possibly being TRBD1 (5 bases). V lost 6 bases and J lost 9, with 12 bases in between. The CDR3 extends over 13 amino acids. The CDR3 DNA sequence: TGTGCCAGCAGGGGGACGGGGGGTTCACCCCTCCACTTT. Translation gives CASRGTGGSPLHF.

The rearrangement links TRBV7-2 to TRBJ2-1, with 14 bases lining up with TRBD2. The CDR3 is 16 residues long. Germline V gene sequence: CDR1 SGHTA, CDR2 FQGNSA. V lost 5 bases, J lost 9 bases, and 9 bases stayed unmatched. The CDR3 protein is CASSAMGLAGAGEQFF. In DNA form, the CDR3 reads TGTGCCAGCAGCGCGATGGGACTAGCGGGAGCGGGTGAGCAGTTCTTC.

The chain joins TRBV7-2 to TRBJ2-7; D unclear. Germline V gene lookup returns CDR1 SGHTA and CDR2 FQGNSA. CDR3 length equals 13 residues. The ends were cut back, 6 bases at V and 3 bases at J, with 12 bases in the middle. CDR3 protein: CASSADTYYEQYF. CDR3 sequence (DNA): TGTGCCAGCAGTGCGGATACCTACTACGAGCAGTACTTC.

Only one count was recorded for this clonotype. V usage is TRBV6-6 and J usage is TRBJ1-1; D not resolved. The germline V and J ends were trimmed by 6 bases and 6 bases, with 23 bases remaining between them. Germline V gene sequence: CDR1 MNHNY, CDR2 SVGAGI (reference sequence). There are 16 residues in the CDR3. The CDR3 coding sequence is TGTGCCAGCAGCCGAAAACCGGACGATAGAACCCCTGAAGCTTTCTTT. Protein: CASSRKPDDRTPEAFF.